Here is one TCR beta chain with its context. No antigen is known for it. Per-base quality was not reported, and no clone a single base away is much larger than it. The library was made by the immunoSEQ multiplex PCR assay. DNA from the cultured and isolated CD4+ T cells underwent TCR beta CDR3 sequencing. The original methods were these. Non-productive TCR sequences were removed and reads were trimmed to the CDR3 region, keeping CDR3s of at least 7 amino acids. The MANAFEST web app was used to identify antigen-specific clonotypes by comparing expansion in peptide wells with expansion in reference cultures. To be called positive, a clone needed expansion at FDR<0.05 compared with the reference and with all other wells, an odds ratio greater than 5, and a frequency greater than 0.1% in two replicate wells. Cross-reactive clonotypes were defined as significantly expanded in SARS-CoV-2 spike wells and in at least one common cold coronavirus spike condition. Levenshtein distance calculated with the stringdist R package was used to assess CDR3 similarity, and unrooted trees were constructed with ape in R 3.6.1. This is the immuneACCESS table as TCRdb keeps it, with only in-frame sequences that have V and J called. A part of the clones is gone; compared with another copy, unresolved V genes explain less than half, and the rest is unexplained. That table furnishes V, J and clone size, whereas the DNA furnished D and trimming. This sample holds tens of thousands of clones; roughly 80% were observed only once. The ten largest clones add up to 10% of the sample.

This entry comes from a study of vaccination effects on CD4 cells after COVID-19 (dated by TCRdb to about 2022). Broadly, across the study: Across the study, the median time from the second dose to post-vaccine sampling was 72 days (range 14 to 241). SARS-CoV-2 spike-specific CD4+ TCR repertoires were compared before and after mRNA vaccination in COVID-19 convalescent patients and in infection-naive vaccine recipients. A total of 10 COVID-19 convalescent patients and several SARS-CoV-2-naive healthy vaccine recipients were included in the full study. Cultures from other donors in the study were sequenced with the Oncomine TCR Beta short-read assay on an Illumina iSeq 100.

The CDR3 goes from the cysteine to the phenylalanine over 13 residues. Of the read, only the CDR3 DNA is kept; its 39 bases are in frame from base 1. CDR1 and CDR2 are read off the germline V gene (reference sequence) as GTSNPN and SVGIG. Compared with germline, V lacks 2 bases and J lacks 4 bases; bases without a gene match: 3. In the ViraFEST assay, PBMC were stimulated with viral peptide pools, and TCR sequencing was then used to find antigen-specific CD4+ T cell clonotypes based on their expansion. After less than 13 days of culture, CD4+ T cells were isolated with the EasySep CD4+ T cell isolation kit. Two doses of either the BNT162b2 or the mRNA-1273 mRNA SARS-CoV-2 vaccine were administered to participants. The absence of prior SARS-CoV-2 infection in healthy vaccine recipients was confirmed by negative nucleocapsid antibodies before and after vaccination. Each well held more than 1.5 million PBMC cultured in IMDM containing approximately 5.3% human AB serum, about 10 IU/ml IL-2 and gentamicin, along with 10 ug/ml peptides. Half of the culture medium was replaced with fresh IL-2-containing medium on days 3 and 7. Unless noted otherwise, every peptide stimulation condition was grown in triplicate wells. PBMC were separated from whole blood using Ficoll-Paque Plus gradient centrifugation and were then either cryopreserved at -140C or used fresh. Overlapping peptide pools spanned the spike proteins of SARS-CoV-2 and the common cold coronaviruses HCoV-NL63, HCoV-OC43 and HCoV-229E. The QIAamp micro DNA kit was used to extract genomic DNA from the cultured CD4+ T cells.

The research as a whole found: The study was limited by a small number of convalescent patients, and early post-infection timepoints were lacking. Clones induced by infection and clones induced by vaccination both contracted markedly at late timepoints after vaccination, which fits with T cell responses waning over time. In healthy vaccine recipients, vaccine-induced clones were almost all SARS-CoV-2 mono-reactive, with only 1 of 255 cross-reactive with common cold coronaviruses.

Here the chain combines TRBV30 and TRBJ1-2; the junction holds 8 bases that match TRBD1. The clonotype was recovered from a human donor who received a COVID-19 vaccine. Sequenced material: CD4+ T cells from PBMCs cultured with HCoV-NL63 spike peptides, taken after COVID-19 vaccination. The sample's cell subset or site label, in plain terms: HCoV-NL63 spike overlapping peptide pool stimulation. The CDR3 sequence is CAWSPTGAYGYTF. In nucleotide form, the sequence is TGTGCCTGGAGTCCGACAGGGGCCTATGGCTACACCTTC. The entire variable domain, with the stretches around the CDR3 drawn from the reference TRBV30 and TRBJ1-2 proteins, is SQTIHQWPATLVQPVGSPLSLECTVEGTSNPNLYWYRQAAGRGLQLLFYSVGIGQISSEVPQNLSASRPQDRQFILSSKKLLLSDSGFYLCAWSPTGAYGYTFGSGTRLTVV.